The T cell receptor (beta chain) described here comes from a study of graft-versus-host responses after intestinal transplantation. Profiling relied on immunoSEQ multiplex PCR, and the TCRdb table lists in-frame clones only, not all of them. The table records approximately 77,000 clones, approximately 91% of them present only once. Regarding this clone: Its antigen is unidentified.

The sequenced sample was unstimulated CD4+ T cells sorted from spleen or lymph node cells, obtained before intestinal transplant. The source of this sequence is a human donor who received an intestinal transplant.

The CDR3 sequence: CASSISVALSYGYTF. Written as DNA, the CDR3 is TGTGCCAGTAGTATATCAGTCGCCCTTTCCTATGGCTACACCTTC. V is TRBV19 and J is TRBJ1-2; no clear D gene. Germline CDR1 is LNHDA and CDR2 is SQIVND (reference sequence). The CDR3 has 15 residues. V shed 2 bases and J shed 4 bases, with 14 bases lying between them.